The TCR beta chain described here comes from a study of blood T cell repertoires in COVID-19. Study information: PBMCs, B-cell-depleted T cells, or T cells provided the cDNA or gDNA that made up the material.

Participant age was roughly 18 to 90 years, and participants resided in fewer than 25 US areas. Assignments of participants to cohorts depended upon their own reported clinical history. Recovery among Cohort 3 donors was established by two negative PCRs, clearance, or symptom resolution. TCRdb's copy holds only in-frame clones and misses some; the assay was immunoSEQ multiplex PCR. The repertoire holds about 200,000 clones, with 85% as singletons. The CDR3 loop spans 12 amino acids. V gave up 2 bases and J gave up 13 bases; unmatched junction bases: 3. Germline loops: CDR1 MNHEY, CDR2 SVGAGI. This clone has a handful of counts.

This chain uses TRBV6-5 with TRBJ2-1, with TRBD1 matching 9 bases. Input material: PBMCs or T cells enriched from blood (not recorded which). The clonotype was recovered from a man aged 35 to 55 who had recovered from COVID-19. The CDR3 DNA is TGTGCCAGCAGTTACGGGACAGGGCCTCAGTTCTTC. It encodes CASSYGTGPQFF.